The clone carrying this T cell receptor beta chain has more than one count but fewer than ten. Per the original methods: Scientists estimated how many nucleated cells there were by amplifying reference gene primers. Repertoires were generated with immunoSEQ multiplex PCR, while TCRdb's copy carries only in-frame clones and drops some. V and J calls and clone size are those listed in that table; D and trimming were worked out from the DNA. The table includes over 80,000 clones, around 87% detected once. CDR3 length equals 14 residues. Per the germline V gene, CDR1 is LGHDT and CDR2 is YNNKEL (reference sequence). After removal of 4 bases from V and 1 base from J, the junction contained 3 bases not matched to a gene. This entry comes from a study of blood T cell repertoires in COVID-19. For the study at large: COVID-19 samples collected from the United States, Italy and Spain covered acute and convalescent phases. PBMCs, B-cell-depleted T cells, or T cells were the source of the cDNA or gDNA that made up the material.

Sample: peripheral blood. The chain couples TRBV3-1 (or the pseudogene TRBV3-2) to TRBJ2-7, with 8 bases that match TRBD2. The clonotype comes from a human donor in a cohort sampled during active COVID-19. CDR3 nucleotide sequence: TGTGCCAGCAGCCTGGGGACTAGGTCCTACGAGCAGTACTTC. The encoded protein is CASSLGTRSYEQYF.